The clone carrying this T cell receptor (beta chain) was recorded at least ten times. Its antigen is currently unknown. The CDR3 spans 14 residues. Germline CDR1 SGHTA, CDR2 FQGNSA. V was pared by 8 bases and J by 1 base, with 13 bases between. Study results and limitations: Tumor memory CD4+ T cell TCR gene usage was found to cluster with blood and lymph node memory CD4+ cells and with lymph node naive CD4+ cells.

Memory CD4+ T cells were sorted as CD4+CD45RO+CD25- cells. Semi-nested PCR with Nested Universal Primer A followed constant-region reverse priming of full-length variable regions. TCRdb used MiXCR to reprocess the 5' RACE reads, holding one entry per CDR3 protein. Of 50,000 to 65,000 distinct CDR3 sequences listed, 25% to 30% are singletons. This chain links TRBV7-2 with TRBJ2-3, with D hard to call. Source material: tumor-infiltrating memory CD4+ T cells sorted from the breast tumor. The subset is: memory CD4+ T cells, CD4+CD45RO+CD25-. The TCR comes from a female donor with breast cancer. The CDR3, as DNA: TGTGCCAGCCTGGCCAGTCGCGGCACAGATACGCAGTATTTT. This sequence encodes CASLASRGTDTQYF.